Each of the 28 T cell receptor beta chains below was sequenced from the same sample in a study of control samples from healthy donors and cancer patients. TCRdb's table, derived via immunoSEQ multiplex PCR, lists solely in-frame clones and lacks some. Of approximately 220,000 clones listed, 85% to 95% are singletons. The sample taken for sequencing was blood. The source of these receptors is a man in his fifties in good health.

The chain recombines TRBV7-6 with TRBJ2-2; 7 nucleotides line up with TRBD1. J lost 5 bases, V lost 5 bases, and 20 bases had no gene match. The CDR3 is made up of 19 amino acids. Germline loops: CDR1 SGHVS, CDR2 FNYEAQ. This CDR3 reads CASSQPKDRRVVGTGELFF. In DNA, the CDR3 is TGTGCCAGCAGCCAACCCAAGGACAGGCGGGTGGTGGGGACCGGGGAGCTGTTTTTT. Complete variable domain (other parts from reference TRBV7-6 and TRBJ2-2): GAGVSQSPRYKVTKRGQDVALRCDPISGHVSLYWYRQALGQGPEFLTYFNYEAQQDKSGLPNDRFSAERPEGSISTLTIQRTEQRDSAMYRCASSQPKDRRVVGTGELFFGEGSRLTVL.

The chain carries TRBV3-1 (or the pseudogene TRBV3-2) and TRBJ2-6; the match to TRBD1 covers 9 bases. Germline-derived CDR1 and CDR2 are LGHDT and YNNKEL (reference sequence). The CDR3 loop spans 17 amino acids. After removal of 3 bases from V and 2 bases from J, the junction contained 5 bases not matched to a gene. The CDR3: CASSHSGTGTGANVLTF. The CDR3 nucleotides read TGTGCCAGCAGCCACTCCGGGACAGGGACTGGGGCCAACGTCCTGACTTTC.

The chain is built from TRBV3-1 (or the pseudogene TRBV3-2) and TRBJ1-6; weak D call: TRBD1 (6 bases). The germline gives CDR1 LGHDT, CDR2 YNNKEL (reference sequence). Trimming took 4 bases from V and 12 from J, leaving 25 bases between them. This CDR3 is built from 17 residues. DNA of the CDR3: TGTGCCAGCAGCCGGCCAGTCACCCGGGGGCGTGTAGGACCCCTCCACTTT. As protein: CASSRPVTRGRVGPLHF.

V is TRBV4-1 and J is TRBJ2-1; no clear D. Between the trimmed V and J ends, which lost 0 bases and 4 bases, there was a span of 10 bases. Germline lookup yields CDR1 MGHRA and CDR2 YSYEKL. The CDR3 is made up of 15 amino acids. The CDR3 loop reads CASSQDTTVYNEQFF. The CDR3 DNA reads TGCGCCAGCAGCCAAGATACGACGGTTTACAATGAGCAGTTCTTC.

The gene calls are TRBV3-1 (or the pseudogene TRBV3-2) and TRBJ2-4; 9 positions match TRBD1. J gave up 6 bases and V 4 bases, and 4 bases lay outside the gene matches. The V gene's germline CDR1 is LGHDT and CDR2 YNNKEL (reference sequence). The CDR3 has 14 residues. The CDR3, as DNA: TGTGCCAGCAGCCCCGGGACAGGGAGAAACATTCAGTACTTC. It encodes CASSPGTGRNIQYF.

The chain uses TRBV24-1 and TRBJ2-6; possible D gene TRBD1, 6 bases. The germline V and J ends were trimmed by 2 bases and 0 bases, with 7 bases remaining between them. Germline CDR1 and CDR2: KGHDR and SFDVKD. There are 16 residues in the CDR3. The CDR3 region has the DNA TGTGCCACCAGTGATTGGACAGACTCTGGGGCCAACGTCCTGACTTTC. It encodes CATSDWTDSGANVLTF.

The V and J genes are TRBV5-1 and TRBJ2-7; D is tentatively TRBD1 or TRBD2 (5 bases each). CDR3 size: 13 residues. Germline CDR1 SGHRS, CDR2 YFSETQ. V was pared by 5 bases and J by 1 base, with 10 bases between. CDR3 sequence: CASRGTASYEQYF. In nucleotides, the CDR3 is TGCGCCAGCAGAGGGACGGCATCCTACGAGCAGTACTTC.

This chain joins TRBV3-1 (or the pseudogene TRBV3-2) and TRBJ1-5; D is unclear. The V and J ends lost 1 base and 3 bases respectively, with 4 bases between them. The CDR3 loop spans 13 amino acids. CDR1 LGHDT and CDR2 YNNKEL come from the germline V gene (reference sequence). CDR3 sequence: CASSQAVNQPQHF. The CDR3, as DNA: TGTGCCAGCAGCCAAGCAGTCAATCAGCCCCAGCATTTT.

The genes are TRBV2 and TRBJ2-7; no definite D call. Trimming took off 3 bases at V and 6 bases at J, with 12 bases between the two ends. This CDR3 spans 13 amino acids. The germline V gene has CDR1 SNHLY and CDR2 FYNNEI. CDR3 region: CASSDSRLGEQYV. CDR3 nucleotides: TGTGCCAGCAGTGACAGCCGGCTGGGCGAGCAGTACGTC.

The chain uses TRBV5-4 and TRBJ2-7; tentatively, D is TRBD2 (6 bases). The V end was cut by 3 bases, the J end by 7 bases, with 11 bases between. This CDR3 comprises 12 residues. Germline lookup yields CDR1 SGHNT and CDR2 YYREEE (reference sequence). CDR3 loop: CASSSLAEEQYF. CDR3 DNA: TGTGCCAGCAGCTCGTTAGCGGAAGAGCAGTACTTC. Full variable domain (missing parts from reference TRBV5-4 and TRBJ2-7): ETGVTQSPTHLIKTRGQQVTLRCSSQSGHNTVSWYQQALGQGPQFIFQYYREEENGRGNFPPRFSGLQFPNYSSELNVNALELDDSALYLCASSSLAEEQYFGPGTRLTVT.

The rearrangement uses TRBV5-1 and TRBJ2-3; 9 bases agree with TRBD1. Germline trimming cut 4 bases from V and 6 bases from J; bases unmatched to any gene: 9. The CDR3 totals 15 residues. Per germline, CDR1 SGHRS and CDR2 YFSETQ. In DNA, the CDR3 is TGCGCCAGCAGCCTACCGACAGGGGGTGCGGATACGCAGTATTTT. It is translated as CASSLPTGGADTQYF.

This clone is a singleton in its sample. V and J are TRBV6-5 and TRBJ1-1, with TRBD1 matching over 8 bases. This CDR3 region has 14 residues. The ends lost 6 bases at V and 5 bases at J; junction bases unmatched: 8. Germline-derived CDR1 and CDR2 are MNHEY and SVGAGI. In DNA form, the CDR3 reads TGTGCCAGCAGGCAACCGACAGGGGTGACTGAAGCTTTCTTT. Its translation: CASRQPTGVTEAFF.

This chain uses TRBV19 with TRBJ1-2, with D unclear. V gave up 7 bases and J gave up 0 bases, with 18 bases separating them. Per the germline V gene, CDR1 is LNHDA and CDR2 is SQIVND (reference sequence). The CDR3 loop spans 16 amino acids. CDR3 bases: TGTGCCAGTACTAGCTCGGGATCGGGAGCTAACTATGGCTACACCTTC. This encodes CASTSSGSGANYGYTF.

The chain uses TRBV15 and TRBJ2-3, with no clear D. Trimming removed 0 bases from V and 5 bases from J, with 9 bases in between. Germline CDR1 is LNHNV and CDR2 is YYDKDF (reference sequence). The CDR3 runs to 14 residues. CDR3 sequence: CATSRDLALDTQYF. CDR3 coding DNA: TGTGCCACCAGCAGAGATTTGGCTTTAGATACGCAGTATTTT.

This chain connects TRBV18 to TRBJ1-3, with D maybe TRBD1 (6 bases). The V gene's germline CDR1 is KGHSH and CDR2 LQKENI. CDR3 length: 14 residues. The V end lost 2 bases, the J end lost 2 bases, and 7 bases lay between the germline ends. The CDR3 DNA is TGTGCCAGCTCACCAGAGGGGGCTGGAAACACCATATATTTT. This sequence encodes CASSPEGAGNTIYF.

The chain combines TRBV7-2 with TRBJ1-2; unclear D gene. V was shortened by 2 bases and J by 0 bases, with 7 bases between the two germline ends. The length of the CDR3 is 14 residues. From germline, CDR1 is SGHTA and CDR2 FQGNSA. The CDR3: CASSLKVTNYGYTF. Written as DNA, the CDR3 is TGTGCCAGCAGCTTAAAGGTCACTAACTATGGCTACACCTTC.

The V gene is TRBV28, the J gene TRBJ1-4; D is ambiguous. The ends were cut back, 6 bases at V and 8 bases at J, with 7 bases in the middle. CDR1 MDHEN and CDR2 SYDVKM come from the germline V gene. This CDR3 contains 11 residues. The CDR3 protein is CASSRLEKLFF. The DNA for the CDR3 is TGTGCCAGCAGCCGATTGGAAAAACTGTTTTTT.

The chain is built from TRBV19 and TRBJ1-1, with 10 bases that match TRBD1. Per the germline V gene, CDR1 is LNHDA and CDR2 is SQIVND (reference sequence). The CDR3 totals 15 residues. Germline trimming cut 3 bases from V and 0 bases from J; bases unmatched to any gene: 1. The CDR3 DNA reads TGTGCCAGTAGTATGGGGACAGGGGTGAACACTGAAGCTTTCTTT. It specifies CASSMGTGVNTEAFF.

The chain employs TRBV5-1 and TRBJ2-5, with a tentative D call TRBD1 (5 bases). Per germline, CDR1 SGHRS and CDR2 YFSETQ. This CDR3 spans 14 amino acids. V was shortened by 4 bases and J by 1 base, with 11 bases between the two germline ends. The CDR3 DNA reads TGCGCCAGCAGCCCGGAACAGGTCCAAGAGACCCAGTACTTC. It encodes CASSPEQVQETQYF.

This chain's CDR3 is CASSRVYNEQFF. As DNA, the CDR3 is TGTGCCAGCAGTCGAGTGTACAATGAGCAGTTCTTC. This chain links TRBV6-2 or TRBV6-3 with TRBJ2-1; D is unclear. Germline V gene data show CDR1 as MNHEY and CDR2 as SVGEGT. Deletions cut 5 bases from V and 4 bases from J, with 6 bases between. The CDR3 has 12 amino acids.

V is TRBV3-1 (or the pseudogene TRBV3-2) and J is TRBJ1-5; D is ambiguous. This CDR3 spans 12 amino acids. Germline-derived CDR1 and CDR2 are LGHDT and YNNKEL (reference sequence). The V gene lost 0 bases and the J gene lost 7 bases, with 4 bases spanning the gap. Here the CDR3 DNA reads TGTGCCAGCAGCCAAGAACAGCAGCCCCAGCATTTT. Protein: CASSQEQQPQHF.

DNA of the CDR3: TGTGCCAGCAGCTTAACAGCGGGGGGGAGCAATGAGCAGTTCTTC. Translating it yields CASSLTAGGSNEQFF. This sequence joins TRBV7-2 and TRBJ2-1, with 10 positions matching TRBD2. From germline, CDR1 is SGHTA and CDR2 FQGNSA. After removal of 2 bases from V and 6 bases from J, the junction contained 4 bases not matched to a gene. The length of the CDR3 is 15 residues.

The rearrangement joins TRBV5-6 to TRBJ2-5, with D hard to call. Per germline, CDR1 SGHDT and CDR2 YYEEEE. Trimming took off 1 base at V and 2 bases at J, with 6 bases between the two ends. This CDR3 spans 13 amino acids. CDR3 protein: CASSLFEQETQYF. CDR3 nucleotides: TGTGCCAGCAGCTTGTTCGAGCAAGAGACCCAGTACTTC.

This clone was detected once. The chain employs TRBV18 and TRBJ2-2; 11 bases line up with TRBD1. The trim removed 3 bases at V and 6 bases at J, leaving 0 bases unmatched. Germline CDR1 KGHSH, CDR2 LQKENI. The CDR3 is made up of 14 amino acids. CDR3 nucleotide sequence: TGTGCCAGCTCACCGGGACAGGGGGCCGGGGAGCTGTTTTTT. Residues: CASSPGQGAGELFF.

The chain combines TRBV21-1 with TRBJ2-7; TRBD2 is taken as the D call from the table, unchecked against the DNA. TRBV21-1 is deemed a pseudogene. The CDR3 runs 16 residues. The CDR3 reads CASNHRDSGGTYEQYV. CDR3 in DNA: TGTGCCAGCAACCACCGGGATTCGGGGGGGACCTACGAGCAGTACGTC.

This chain uses TRBV11-3 with TRBJ2-1; the match to TRBD1 covers 9 bases. From germline, CDR1 is SGHNT and CDR2 YENEEA. This CDR3 has 15 amino acids. Trimming removed 5 bases from V and 5 bases from J; junction bases left unmatched: 7. DNA for the CDR3: TGTGCCAGCAGCCGCGCTGGGACAGGGAACAATGAGCAGTTCTTC. Protein: CASSRAGTGNNEQFF.

A single count supports this clone. This same CDR3 is encoded by further DNA sequences in the sample. This chain connects TRBV5-1 to TRBJ1-1; TRBD1 is a possible D gene (6 bases). The germline CDR1 and CDR2 sequences are SGHRS and YFSETQ. This CDR3 is built from 14 residues. With 1 base removed from V and 2 bases from J, the gap between germline ends came to 9 bases. CDR3 residues: CASSLTGPNTEAFF. As DNA, the CDR3 is TGCGCCAGCAGCTTGACAGGGCCTAACACTGAAGCTTTCTTT.

This chain joins TRBV6-5 and TRBJ2-6; no clear D. CDR3 length: 16 residues. Trimming removed 4 bases from V and 2 bases from J, with 12 bases in between. Germline values: CDR1 MNHEY, CDR2 SVGAGI. CDR3 bases: TGTGCCAGCAGTTCAAACAATCTAGCTGGGGCCAACGTCCTGACTTTC. This sequence encodes CASSSNNLAGANVLTF.